The next 19 T cell receptor beta chains were all read from a single sample in a study of blood T cell repertoires in COVID-19. Some clones are missing from TCRdb's copy, which holds only in-frame ones; the method was immunoSEQ multiplex PCR. The sample yields under 200,000 clones, 86% seen once. Material: peripheral blood. Source of these receptors: a woman aged 60 to 75 with COVID-19, enrolled during active disease.

The CDR3 nucleotides are TGCGCCAGCAGCTTGGAGGGGGACAAAGCTTTCTTT. Translating it yields CASSLEGDKAFF. The J gene is TRBJ1-1, the V gene TRBV5-1; D is perhaps TRBD1 (6 bases). From germline, CDR1 is SGHRS and CDR2 YFSETQ. The CDR3 contains 12 residues. Trimming removed 0 bases from V and 9 bases from J, with 9 bases in between.

The CDR3 loop reads CASSTPTGFNSPLHF. In DNA form, the CDR3 reads TGTGCCAGCAGTACCCCCACAGGGTTCAATTCACCCCTCCACTTT. The chain uses TRBV27 and TRBJ1-6, with D maybe TRBD1 (6 bases). Germline-derived CDR1 and CDR2 are MNHEY and SMNVEV (reference sequence). The CDR3 has 15 residues. Between the trimmed V and J ends, which lost 5 bases and 7 bases, there was a span of 15 bases.

This chain links TRBV5-5 with TRBJ2-1; perhaps TRBD1 as D (5 bases). Trimming shortened V by 3 bases and J by 6 bases, and 13 bases separated the two germline ends. Germline assignment: CDR1 SGHKS and CDR2 YYEKEE (reference sequence). The CDR3 loop spans 14 amino acids. CDR3 DNA: TGTGCCAGCAGCTATAATTCAGGGATCAATGAGCAGTTCTTC. Amino acid sequence: CASSYNSGINEQFF.

The J gene is TRBJ2-1, the V gene TRBV11-3, with TRBD2 identical over 7 bases. Germline V lookup: CDR1 SGHNT, CDR2 YENEEA. After removal of 0 bases from V and 2 bases from J, the junction contained 4 bases not matched to a gene. CDR3 length equals 16 residues. The CDR3 DNA is TGTGCCAGCAGCTTAGAGCGCGGGAGAACCTACAATGAGCAGTTCTTC. This gives the protein CASSLERGRTYNEQFF.

The chain joins TRBV7-8 to TRBJ2-1; TRBD1 is a possible D gene (6 bases). Germline loops: CDR1 SGHVS, CDR2 FQNEAQ. Trimming cost V 5 bases and J 2 bases, with 16 bases left between them. The CDR3 runs 16 residues. CDR3 DNA sequence: TGTGCCAGCAGCCCAGGGGCCCCTCCACCCTACAATGAGCAGTTCTTC. It yields the protein CASSPGAPPPYNEQFF.

The CDR3 sequence is CASSGGTTYQETQYF. Here the CDR3 DNA reads TGTGCCAGCAGCGGTGGGACTACATACCAAGAGACCCAGTACTTC. The chain is built from TRBV9 and TRBJ2-5; 7 nucleotides align to TRBD2. Unmatched junction bases numbered 5, after V lost 3 bases and J lost 0 bases. Germline CDR1 reads SGDLS; CDR2 reads YYNGEE. The CDR3 covers 15 residues.

This chain connects TRBV7-8 to TRBJ1-3; TRBD1 might be the D (6 bases). There are 15 residues in the CDR3. Deletions cut 5 bases from V and 0 bases from J, with 11 bases between. Looked up from germline, CDR1 is SGHVS and CDR2 is FQNEAQ. DNA for the CDR3: TGTGCCAGCAGCCCAACAGGGTACTCTGGAAACACCATATATTTT. Encoded protein: CASSPTGYSGNTIYF. Full variable domain (remainder filled in from reference TRBV7-8 and TRBJ1-3): GAGVSQSPRYKVAKRGQDVALRCDPISGHVSLFWYQQALGQGPEFLTYFQNEAQLDKSGLPSDRFFAERPEGSVSTLKIQRTQQEDSAVYLCASSPTGYSGNTIYFGEGSWLTVV.

J is TRBJ2-5 and V is TRBV2, with D maybe TRBD2 (5 bases). With 2 bases removed from V and 1 base from J, the gap between germline ends came to 8 bases. Germline CDR1 is SNHLY and CDR2 is FYNNEI. The CDR3 loop spans 14 amino acids. DNA of the CDR3: TGTGCCAGCAGTGAACGAGCGGCCCAAGAGACCCAGTACTTC. Its translation is CASSERAAQETQYF.

V and J are TRBV24-1 and TRBJ2-1; 9 bases are shared with TRBD2. V lost 5 bases, J lost 2 bases, and 3 bases stayed unmatched. Germline values: CDR1 KGHDR, CDR2 SFDVKD. The CDR3 is 15 residues long. Here the CDR3 DNA reads TGTGCCACCAGTGCCTGGACTAGCGCCTACAATGAGCAGTTCTTC. It is translated as CATSAWTSAYNEQFF.

The chain recombines TRBV6-1 with TRBJ2-5, with 8 bases identical to TRBD1. The V gene end was trimmed by 2 bases and the J gene end by 2 bases; junction bases not matched to a gene: 4. Germline CDR1 reads MNHNS; CDR2 reads SASEGT. The CDR3 loop spans 15 amino acids. The CDR3 DNA sequence: TGTGCCAGCAGTGAATTGACAGGGGCTCAAGAGACCCAGTACTTC. The encoded protein is CASSELTGAQETQYF.

This chain joins TRBV9 and TRBJ1-2, with D possibly TRBD1 on 5 matching bases. V was clipped by 0 bases and J by 4 bases, with 13 bases between them. Germline lookup yields CDR1 SGDLS and CDR2 YYNGEE. The CDR3 is 15 residues long. The chain's CDR3 is CASSVEGGVGYGYTF. The CDR3, as DNA: TGTGCCAGCAGCGTAGAAGGAGGGGTGGGCTATGGCTACACCTTC.

The V call is TRBV28, the J call TRBJ1-2, with a tentative D call TRBD1 (5 bases). The CDR3 extends over 14 amino acids. V dropped 2 bases and J dropped 3 bases, with 10 bases sitting between them. The germline gives CDR1 MDHEN, CDR2 SYDVKM. This CDR3 is CASSLDSYYYGYTF. The CDR3 coding sequence is TGTGCCAGCAGTTTAGACAGTTACTACTATGGCTACACCTTC.

This clone was recorded a few times. This chain joins TRBV9 and TRBJ2-7; 9 positions agree with TRBD1. V shed 2 bases, J shed 6 bases, and the junction held 12 bases outside the gene matches. Germline values: CDR1 SGDLS, CDR2 YYNGEE. The CDR3 spans 16 residues. The CDR3 protein is CASSVSSGTGLGEQYF. The CDR3 DNA is TGTGCCAGCAGCGTCTCATCCGGGACAGGGTTAGGCGAGCAGTACTTC.

This clone showed up just a few times. The V call is TRBV5-5, the J call TRBJ2-7; a possible D gene is TRBD2 (6 bases). Germline V gene data show CDR1 as SGHKS and CDR2 as YYEKEE (reference sequence). Trimming removed 1 base from V and 7 bases from J, with 18 bases in between. The CDR3 is 15 amino acids. In DNA form, the CDR3 reads TGTGCCAGCAGCTTGTGGGGCGGCGGGGTGAGTGAGCAGTACTTC. Protein: CASSLWGGGVSEQYF.

This chain links TRBV6-4 with TRBJ2-7; 7 bases fit TRBD2. The CDR3 has 14 residues. The germline CDR1 and CDR2 sequences are MRHNA and SNTAGT. With V trimmed by 5 bases and J by 0 bases, 4 bases remained unmatched. CDR3 bases: TGTGCCAGCAGTTCTTCTAGCGGCTCCTACGAGCAGTACTTC. Protein: CASSSSSGSYEQYF.

This rearrangement joins TRBV7-8 to TRBJ2-5, with 10 positions matching TRBD1. In germline, CDR1 is SGHVS, CDR2 FQNEAQ. Germline trimming cut 5 bases from V and 5 bases from J; bases unmatched to any gene: 8. The CDR3 is 15 residues long. The CDR3 nucleotides are TGTGCCAGCAGCAGGGGACAGGGGCGGGGGGAGACCCAGTACTTC. As protein: CASSRGQGRGETQYF.

The rearrangement joins TRBV11-3 to TRBJ1-2, with TRBD1 as a possible D gene (5 bases). Trimming stripped 5 bases from V and 4 bases from J, with 29 bases between. Germline CDR1 reads SGHNT; CDR2 reads YENEEA. This CDR3 is 19 amino acids long. CDR3: CASSDHRLPEGHPFYGYTF. In DNA, the CDR3 is TGTGCCAGCAGCGACCATCGACTACCGGAGGGGCATCCTTTCTATGGCTACACCTTC.

This chain links TRBV11-1 with TRBJ1-1; D gene unclear. The germline CDR1 and CDR2 sequences are SGHAT and FQDESV (reference sequence). The CDR3 contains 13 residues. The V end was cut by 1 base, the J end by 5 bases, with 8 bases between. The CDR3 DNA sequence: TGTGCCAGCAGCTTAGAGAGGGTTACTGAAGCTTTCTTT. Translating it yields CASSLERVTEAFF.

V and J are TRBV6-5 and TRBJ2-7; 7 nucleotides align to TRBD2. The CDR3 extends over 16 amino acids. Germline V gene data show CDR1 as MNHEY and CDR2 as SVGAGI. V lost 2 bases to trimming and J lost 4 bases; unmatched junction nucleotides: 11. The CDR3 reads CASSYIASGKAYEQYF. The CDR3 DNA sequence: TGTGCCAGCAGTTACATCGCTAGCGGAAAAGCTTACGAGCAGTACTTC.